The rows below give T cell receptor beta chains drawn from one sample of a study of blood T cell repertoires in COVID-19. Sequencing used immunoSEQ multiplex PCR; TCRdb keeps in-frame clones, though not all of them. The table lists roughly 440,000 clones, around 88% of them singletons. Sequencing was performed on peripheral blood. All receptors derive from a woman aged 50 to 60 with COVID-19, enrolled during active disease. Both conserved end residues are part of each CDR3. The D gene is left open where the match is weak. The size of a clone is reported for some rows only, either as once, few or many, or as a class for expanded clones.

v_gene	d_gene	abundance	j_gene	CDR3aa	CDR3nt
TRBV24-1	.	.	TRBJ2-5	CATSDNREETQYF	TGTGCCACCAGTGATAACAGGGAAGAGACCCAGTACTTC
TRBV5-1	.	.	TRBJ2-2	CASSWRTGGNTGELFF	TGCGCCAGCAGCTGGCGTACGGGGGGCAACACCGGGGAGCTGTTTTTT
TRBV30	TRBD2	.	TRBJ2-7	CAWSGGSYEQYF	TGTGCCTGGAGTGGCGGGAGCTACGAGCAGTACTTC
TRBV6-1	.	.	TRBJ2-2	CASSEPGTLSGELFF	TGTGCCAGCAGTGAGCCCGGGACACTCTCCGGGGAGCTGTTTTTT
TRBV6-6	TRBD1	once	TRBJ1-3	CASSPGTGSGNTIYF	TGTGCCAGCAGTCCCGGGACAGGCTCTGGAAACACCATATATTTT
TRBV5-6	.	.	TRBJ1-1	CASSPAGGLNTEAFF	TGTGCCAGCAGCCCGGCGGGAGGACTGAACACTGAAGCTTTCTTT
TRBV24-1	.	.	TRBJ1-5	CATSDPREIGGVQPQHF	TGTGCCACCAGTGATCCACGTGAAATAGGGGGGGTTCAGCCCCAGCATTTT
TRBV3-1/TRBV3-2	.	.	TRBJ2-5	CASSQQGTETQYF	TGTGCCAGCAGCCAACAGGGAACAGAGACCCAGTACTTC
TRBV9	TRBD2	.	TRBJ2-1	CASSVPGAGGNNEQFF	TGTGCCAGCAGCGTCCCAGGGGCGGGGGGAAACAATGAGCAGTTCTTC
TRBV5-4	TRBD2	.	TRBJ2-1	CASSTGLAGGYNEQFF	TGTGCCAGCAGCACCGGACTAGCGGGGGGATACAATGAGCAGTTCTTC
TRBV11-1	TRBD2	once	TRBJ2-1	CASSLLAGNEQFF	TGTGCCAGCAGCTTACTAGCGGGGAATGAGCAGTTCTTC
TRBV12-3/TRBV12-4	TRBD1	.	TRBJ1-2	CASSLGQSYGYTF	TGTGCCAGCAGTTTGGGACAGTCCTATGGCTACACCTTC
TRBV6-5	TRBD2	.	TRBJ2-1	CASLRAGRSYNEQFF	TGTGCCAGCCTACGAGCGGGGAGATCTTACAATGAGCAGTTCTTC
TRBV3-1/TRBV3-2	.	.	TRBJ1-1	CASSQQGRRSSAFF	TGTGCCAGCAGCCAACAGGGCAGAAGGTCGTCAGCTTTCTTT
TRBV11-2	.	.	TRBJ2-1	CASVSEAAGYNEQFF	TGTGCCAGCGTTTCAGAAGCGGCGGGTTACAATGAGCAGTTCTTC
TRBV5-1	.	once	TRBJ2-7	CASSFQAQGHYEQYF	TGCGCCAGCAGCTTTCAGGCGCAAGGACACTACGAGCAGTACTTC
TRBV19	TRBD1	.	TRBJ2-7	CASSTRPGQGYEQYF	TGTGCCAGTAGTACCCGGCCGGGACAGGGTTACGAGCAGTACTTC